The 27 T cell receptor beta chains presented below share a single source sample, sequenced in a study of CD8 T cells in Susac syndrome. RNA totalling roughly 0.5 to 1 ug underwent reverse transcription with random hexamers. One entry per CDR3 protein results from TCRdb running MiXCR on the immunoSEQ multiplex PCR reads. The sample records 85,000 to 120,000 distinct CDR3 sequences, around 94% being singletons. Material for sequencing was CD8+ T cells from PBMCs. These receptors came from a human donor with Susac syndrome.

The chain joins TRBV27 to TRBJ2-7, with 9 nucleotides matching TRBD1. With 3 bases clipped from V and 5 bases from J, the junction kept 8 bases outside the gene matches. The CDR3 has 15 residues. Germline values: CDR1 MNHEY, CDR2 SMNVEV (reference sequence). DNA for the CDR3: TGTGCCAGCAGTTTCATCGGGACAGGGAAAAACGAGCAGTACTTC. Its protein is CASSFIGTGKNEQYF.

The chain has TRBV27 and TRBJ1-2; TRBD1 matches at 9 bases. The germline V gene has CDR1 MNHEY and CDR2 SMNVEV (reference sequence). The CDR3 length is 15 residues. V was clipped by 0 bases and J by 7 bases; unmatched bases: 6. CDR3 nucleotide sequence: TGTGCCAGCAGTTTATCGACGGGACAGGGTCTTGGCTACACCTTC. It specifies CASSLSTGQGLGYTF.

CDR3 DNA: TGCAGCGTTGATCAGGGTCGGGAAGGCTACACCTTC. Amino acids: CSVDQGREGYTF. The chain carries TRBV29-1 and TRBJ1-2, with D tentatively TRBD1 (5 bases). The CDR3 is 12 residues long. Germline assignment: CDR1 SQVTM and CDR2 ANQGSEA. V lost 3 bases to trimming and J lost 8 bases, with 13 bases between them.

CDR3 residues: CASSEGLAGYEQYF. CDR3 sequence (DNA): TGTGCCAGCAGCGAGGGACTAGCCGGCTACGAGCAGTACTTC. The V and J genes are TRBV5-4 and TRBJ2-7, with TRBD2 matching 9 bases. V lost 4 bases, J lost 3 bases, and 5 bases stayed unmatched. The CDR3 has 14 amino acids. Germline assignment: CDR1 SGHNT and CDR2 YYREEE (reference sequence).

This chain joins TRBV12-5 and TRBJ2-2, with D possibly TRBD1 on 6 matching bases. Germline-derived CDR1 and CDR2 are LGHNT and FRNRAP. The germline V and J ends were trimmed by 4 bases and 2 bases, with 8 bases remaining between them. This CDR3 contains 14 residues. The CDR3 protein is CASGSGTNTGELFF. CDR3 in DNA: TGTGCTAGTGGTTCCGGGACAAACACCGGGGAGCTGTTTTTT.

The CDR3 DNA reads as TGTGCCAGCAGCGGGGGACAGGGGGATGATGGAGAGACCCAGTACTTC. Amino acids: CASSGGQGDDGETQYF. V usage is TRBV9 and J usage is TRBJ2-5; 11 bases fit TRBD1. V was pared by 3 bases and J by 4 bases, with 8 bases of the junction left unmatched. The CDR3 sequence is 16 residues long. Germline V gene lookup returns CDR1 SGDLS and CDR2 YYNGEE.

The CDR3 DNA reads TGCAGTGCTCCCGCCCAGAACATTCAGTACTTC. This encodes CSAPAQNIQYF. The chain joins TRBV20-1 to TRBJ2-4, with unresolved D. The CDR3 spans 11 residues. In germline, CDR1 is DFQATT, CDR2 SNEGSKA (reference sequence). V lost 5 bases and J lost 7, with 9 bases in between.

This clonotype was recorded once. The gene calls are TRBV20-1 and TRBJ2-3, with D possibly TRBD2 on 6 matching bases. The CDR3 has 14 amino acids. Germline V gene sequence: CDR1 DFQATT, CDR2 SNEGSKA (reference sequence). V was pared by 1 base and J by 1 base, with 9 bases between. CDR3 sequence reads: CSARGWGGTDTQYF. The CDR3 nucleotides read TGCAGTGCTAGAGGATGGGGGGGCACAGATACGCAGTATTTT.

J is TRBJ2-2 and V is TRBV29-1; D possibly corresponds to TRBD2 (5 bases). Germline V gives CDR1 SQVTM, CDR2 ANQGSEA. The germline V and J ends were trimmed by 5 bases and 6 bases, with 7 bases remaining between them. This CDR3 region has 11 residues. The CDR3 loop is CSVPGAGELFF. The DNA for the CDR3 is TGCAGCGTTCCCGGGGCCGGGGAGCTGTTTTTT.

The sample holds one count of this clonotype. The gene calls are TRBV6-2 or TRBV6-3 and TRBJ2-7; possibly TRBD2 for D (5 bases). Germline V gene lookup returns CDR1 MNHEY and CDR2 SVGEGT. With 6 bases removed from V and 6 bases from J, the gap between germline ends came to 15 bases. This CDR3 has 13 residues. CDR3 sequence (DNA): TGTGCCAGCAGGCCACTAGGTTTTCGCGAGCAGTACTTC. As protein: CASRPLGFREQYF.

CDR3 sequence reads: CASGGGLPLEQYF. In nucleotides, the CDR3 is TGTGCCAGCGGCGGGGGGCTTCCCCTCGAGCAGTACTTC. The chain uses TRBV11-2 and TRBJ2-7; TRBD2 matches at 8 bases. CDR1 and CDR2 (germline): SGHAT, FQNNGV. The CDR3 has 13 amino acids. With V trimmed by 8 bases and J by 6 bases, 9 bases remained unmatched.

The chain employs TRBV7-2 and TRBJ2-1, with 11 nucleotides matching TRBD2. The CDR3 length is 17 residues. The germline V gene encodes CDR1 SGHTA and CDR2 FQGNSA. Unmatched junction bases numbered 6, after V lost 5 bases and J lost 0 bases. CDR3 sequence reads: CASSPRLAGSSYNEQFF. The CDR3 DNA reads TGTGCCAGCAGCCCCCGACTAGCGGGGAGCTCCTACAATGAGCAGTTCTTC.

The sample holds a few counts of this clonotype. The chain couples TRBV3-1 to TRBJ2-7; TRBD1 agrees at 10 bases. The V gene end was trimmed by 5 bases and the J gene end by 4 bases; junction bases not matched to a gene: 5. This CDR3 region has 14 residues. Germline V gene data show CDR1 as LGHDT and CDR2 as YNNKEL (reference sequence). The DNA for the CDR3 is TGTGCCAGCAGCGCCGGGACAGGGGCTTACGAGCAGTACTTC. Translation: CASSAGTGAYEQYF.

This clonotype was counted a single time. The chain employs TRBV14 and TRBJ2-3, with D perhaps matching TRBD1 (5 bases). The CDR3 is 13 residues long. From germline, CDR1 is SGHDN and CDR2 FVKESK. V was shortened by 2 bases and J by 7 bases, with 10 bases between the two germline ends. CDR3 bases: TGTGCCAGCAGCCAAACTGGGGCTCATACGCAGTATTTT. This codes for CASSQTGAHTQYF.

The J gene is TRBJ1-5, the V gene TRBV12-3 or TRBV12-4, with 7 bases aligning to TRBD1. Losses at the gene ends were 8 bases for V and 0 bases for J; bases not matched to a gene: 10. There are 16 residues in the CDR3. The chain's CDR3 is CASCQGGSHSNQPQHF. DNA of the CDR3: TGTGCCAGCTGCCAGGGGGGAAGTCATAGCAATCAGCCCCAGCATTTT.

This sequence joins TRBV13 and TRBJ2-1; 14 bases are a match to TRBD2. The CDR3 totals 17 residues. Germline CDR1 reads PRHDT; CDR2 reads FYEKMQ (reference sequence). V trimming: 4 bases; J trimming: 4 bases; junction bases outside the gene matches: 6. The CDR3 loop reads CASSYPGTSGGYNEQFF. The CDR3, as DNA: TGTGCCAGCAGCTACCCCGGGACTAGCGGGGGATACAATGAGCAGTTCTTC.

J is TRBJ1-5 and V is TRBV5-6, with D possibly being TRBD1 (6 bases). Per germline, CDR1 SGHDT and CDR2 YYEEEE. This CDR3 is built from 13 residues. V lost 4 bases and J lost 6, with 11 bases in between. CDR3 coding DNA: TGTGCCAGCAGCCAAGGAGGGGGTCAGCCCCAGCATTTT. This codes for CASSQGGGQPQHF. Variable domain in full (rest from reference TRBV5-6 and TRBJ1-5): DAGVTQSPTHLIKTRGQQVTLRCSPKSGHDTVSWYQQALGQGPQFIFQYYEEEERQRGNFPDRFSGHQFPNYSSELNVNALLLGDSALYLCASSQGGGQPQHFGDGTRLSIL.

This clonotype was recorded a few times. CDR3 residues: CASSHDRSTNEKLFF. In nucleotides, the CDR3 is TGCGCCAGCAGCCACGACAGGTCCACTAATGAAAAACTGTTTTTT. The gene calls are TRBV4-1 and TRBJ1-4; D is perhaps TRBD1 (6 bases). The CDR3 runs to 15 residues. The V and J ends lost 3 bases and 2 bases respectively, with 10 bases between them. Germline lookup yields CDR1 MGHRA and CDR2 YSYEKL.

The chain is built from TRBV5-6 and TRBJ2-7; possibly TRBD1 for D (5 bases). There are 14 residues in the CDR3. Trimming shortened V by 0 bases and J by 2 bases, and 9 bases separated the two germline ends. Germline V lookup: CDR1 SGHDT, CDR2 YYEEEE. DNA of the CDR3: TGTGCCAGCAGCTTGGACCAGGGTACCTACGAGCAGTACTTC. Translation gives CASSLDQGTYEQYF. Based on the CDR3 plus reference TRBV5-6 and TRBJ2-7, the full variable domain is DAGVTQSPTHLIKTRGQQVTLRCSPKSGHDTVSWYQQALGQGPQFIFQYYEEEERQRGNFPDRFSGHQFPNYSSELNVNALLLGDSALYLCASSLDQGTYEQYFGPGTRLTVT.

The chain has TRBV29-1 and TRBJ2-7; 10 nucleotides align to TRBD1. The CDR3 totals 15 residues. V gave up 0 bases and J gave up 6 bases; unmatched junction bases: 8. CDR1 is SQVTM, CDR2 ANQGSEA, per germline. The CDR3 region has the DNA TGCAGCGTTGAAGACATGGGACAGGGGACCAGCGAGCAGTACTTC. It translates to CSVEDMGQGTSEQYF.

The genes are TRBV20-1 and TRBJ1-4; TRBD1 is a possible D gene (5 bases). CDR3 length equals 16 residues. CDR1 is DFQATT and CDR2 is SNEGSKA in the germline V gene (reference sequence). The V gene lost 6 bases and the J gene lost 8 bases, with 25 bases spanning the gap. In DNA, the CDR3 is TGCAGTGCCCTCTCGACAGCCCGATTAGGGTACGAAAAACTGTTTTTT. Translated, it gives CSALSTARLGYEKLFF.

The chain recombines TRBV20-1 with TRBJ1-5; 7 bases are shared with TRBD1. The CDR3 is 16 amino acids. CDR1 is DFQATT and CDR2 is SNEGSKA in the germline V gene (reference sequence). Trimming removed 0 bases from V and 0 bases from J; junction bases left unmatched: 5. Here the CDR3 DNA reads TGCAGTGCTAGAGACGCCCAGGGGGGTAGCAATCAGCCCCAGCATTTT. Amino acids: CSARDAQGGSNQPQHF.

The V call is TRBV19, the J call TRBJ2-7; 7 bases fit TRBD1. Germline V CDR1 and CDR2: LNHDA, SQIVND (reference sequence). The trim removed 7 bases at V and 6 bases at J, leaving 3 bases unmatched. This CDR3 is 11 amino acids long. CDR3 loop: CASIAGGEQYF. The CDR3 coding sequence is TGTGCCAGTATAGCAGGGGGCGAGCAGTACTTC. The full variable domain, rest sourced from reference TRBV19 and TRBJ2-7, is DGGITQSPKYLFRKEGQNVTLSCEQNLNHDAMYWYRQDPGQGLRLIYYSQIVNDFQKGDIAEGYSVSREKKESFPLTVTSAQKNPTAFYLCASIAGGEQYFGPGTRLTVT.

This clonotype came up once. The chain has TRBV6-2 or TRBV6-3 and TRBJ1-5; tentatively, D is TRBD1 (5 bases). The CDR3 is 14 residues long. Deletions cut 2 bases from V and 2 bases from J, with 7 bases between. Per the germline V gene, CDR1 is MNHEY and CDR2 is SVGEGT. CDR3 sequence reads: CASSYGAGNQPQHF. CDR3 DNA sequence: TGTGCCAGCAGTTACGGGGCGGGCAATCAGCCCCAGCATTTT.

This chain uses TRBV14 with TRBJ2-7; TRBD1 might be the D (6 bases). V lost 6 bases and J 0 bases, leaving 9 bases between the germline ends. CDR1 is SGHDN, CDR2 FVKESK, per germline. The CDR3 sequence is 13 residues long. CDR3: CASRLDSSYEQYF. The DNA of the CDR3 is TGTGCCAGCAGACTGGACAGCTCCTACGAGCAGTACTTC.

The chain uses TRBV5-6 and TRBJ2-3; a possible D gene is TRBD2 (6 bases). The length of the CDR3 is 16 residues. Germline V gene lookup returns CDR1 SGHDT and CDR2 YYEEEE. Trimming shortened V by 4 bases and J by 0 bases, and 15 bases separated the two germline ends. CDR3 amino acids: CASSTFAGSSTDTQYF. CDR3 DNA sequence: TGTGCCAGCAGCACTTTCGCGGGGAGCAGCACAGATACGCAGTATTTT.

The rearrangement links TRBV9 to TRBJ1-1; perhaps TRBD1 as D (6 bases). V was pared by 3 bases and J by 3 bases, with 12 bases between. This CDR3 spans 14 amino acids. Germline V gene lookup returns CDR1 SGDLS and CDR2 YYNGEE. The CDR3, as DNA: TGTGCCAGCAGCGAGGACAGCTCGTACACTGAAGCTTTCTTT. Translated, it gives CASSEDSSYTEAFF.